The entry below describes one TCR beta chain. Its specificity is unknown. Generated by immunoSEQ multiplex PCR, the TCRdb table keeps only in-frame clones and is missing some. The sample has approximately 60,000 clones; 70% to 85% are singletons. This sample is drawn from a study of a mutant IDH1 vaccine in newly diagnosed glioma. Germline values: CDR1 SGHNT, CDR2 YYREEE (reference sequence). The CDR3 is 14 residues long. Trimming shortened V by 7 bases and J by 1 base, and 15 bases separated the two germline ends. Documented time point: week 5, during vaccination. The vaccine gave 300 ug of a 20-mer mutant IDH1 peptide subcutaneously per dose. The donor cohort comprised cases of new WHO grade 3 or 4 IDH1-mutant, ATRX-lost astrocytoma.

The clonotype originates from a woman aged 18-35 years with glioma. Some clones in this sample may be carry-over from other donors' samples. J is TRBJ2-7 and V is TRBV5-4; D is possibly TRBD1 (6 bases). Source: PBMCs, taken from a glioma patient whose treatment included an IDH1 peptide vaccine. CDR3: CASGDTGLSYEQYF. Written as DNA, the CDR3 is TGTGCCAGCGGCGACACAGGGCTATCCTACGAGCAGTACTTC.